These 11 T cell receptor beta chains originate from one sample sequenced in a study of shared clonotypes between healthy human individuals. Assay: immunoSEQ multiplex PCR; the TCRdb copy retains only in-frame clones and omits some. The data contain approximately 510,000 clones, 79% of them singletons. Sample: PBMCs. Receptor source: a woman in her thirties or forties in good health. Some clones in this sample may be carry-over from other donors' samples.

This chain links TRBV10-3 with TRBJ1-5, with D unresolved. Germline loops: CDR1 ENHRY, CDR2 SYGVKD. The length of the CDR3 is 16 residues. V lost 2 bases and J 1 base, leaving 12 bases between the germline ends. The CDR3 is CAISERVGLSNQPQHF. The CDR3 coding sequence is TGTGCCATCAGTGAGCGGGTCGGGTTGAGCAATCAGCCCCAGCATTTT.

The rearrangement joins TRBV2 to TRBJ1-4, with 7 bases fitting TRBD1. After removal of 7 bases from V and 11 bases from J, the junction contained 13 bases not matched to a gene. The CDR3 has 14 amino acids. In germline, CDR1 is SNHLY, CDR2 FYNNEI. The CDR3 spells CASILTGDGGKLFF. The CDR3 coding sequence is TGTGCCAGCATCCTAACAGGGGATGGAGGGAAACTGTTTTTT. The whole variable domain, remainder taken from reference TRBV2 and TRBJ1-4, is EPEVTQTPSHQVTQMGQEVILRCVPISNHLYFYWYRQILGQKVEFLVSFYNNEISEKSEIFDDQFSVERPDGSNFTLKIRSTKLEDSAMYFCASILTGDGGKLFFGSGTQLSVL.

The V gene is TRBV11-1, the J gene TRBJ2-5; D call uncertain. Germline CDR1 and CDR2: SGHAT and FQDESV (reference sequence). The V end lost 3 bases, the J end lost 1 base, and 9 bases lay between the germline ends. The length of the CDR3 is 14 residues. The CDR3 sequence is CASSFSGGQETQYF. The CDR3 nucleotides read TGTGCCAGCAGCTTTTCCGGCGGCCAAGAGACCCAGTACTTC.

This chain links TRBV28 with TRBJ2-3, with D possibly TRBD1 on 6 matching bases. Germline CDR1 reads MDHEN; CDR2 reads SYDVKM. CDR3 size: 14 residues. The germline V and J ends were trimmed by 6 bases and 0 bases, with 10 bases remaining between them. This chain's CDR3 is CASSQGGSTDTQYF. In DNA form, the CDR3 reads TGTGCCAGCAGCCAAGGGGGTAGCACAGATACGCAGTATTTT.

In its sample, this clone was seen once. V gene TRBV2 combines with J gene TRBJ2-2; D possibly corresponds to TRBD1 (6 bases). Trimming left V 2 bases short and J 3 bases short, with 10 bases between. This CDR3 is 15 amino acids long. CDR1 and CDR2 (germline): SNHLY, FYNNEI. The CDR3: CASSEFKGDTGELFF. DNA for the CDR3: TGTGCCAGCAGTGAATTCAAGGGGGACACCGGGGAGCTGTTTTTT.

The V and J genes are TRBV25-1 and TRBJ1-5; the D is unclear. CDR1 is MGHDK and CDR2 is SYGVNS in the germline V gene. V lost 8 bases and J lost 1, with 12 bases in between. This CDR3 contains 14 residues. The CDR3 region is CASAGFGSNQPQHF. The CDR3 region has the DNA TGTGCCAGCGCCGGGTTCGGGAGCAATCAGCCCCAGCATTTT.

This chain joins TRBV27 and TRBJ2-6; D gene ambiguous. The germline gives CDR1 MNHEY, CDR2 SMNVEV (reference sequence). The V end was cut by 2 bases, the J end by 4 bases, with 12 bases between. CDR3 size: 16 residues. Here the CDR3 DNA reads TGTGCCAGCAGTTTACTCGGCGCTTCGGGGGCCAACGTCCTGACTTTC. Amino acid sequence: CASSLLGASGANVLTF.

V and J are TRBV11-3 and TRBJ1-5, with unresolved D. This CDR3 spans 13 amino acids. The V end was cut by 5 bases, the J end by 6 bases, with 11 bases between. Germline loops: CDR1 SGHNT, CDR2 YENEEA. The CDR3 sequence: CASSGPWGQPQHF. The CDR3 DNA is TGTGCCAGCAGCGGTCCGTGGGGTCAGCCCCAGCATTTT.

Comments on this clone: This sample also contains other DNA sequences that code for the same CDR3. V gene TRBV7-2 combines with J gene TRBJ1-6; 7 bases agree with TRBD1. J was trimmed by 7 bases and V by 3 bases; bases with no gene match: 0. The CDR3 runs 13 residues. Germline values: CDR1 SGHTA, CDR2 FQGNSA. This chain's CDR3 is CASSLDRNSPLHF. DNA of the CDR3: TGTGCCAGCAGCTTGGACAGGAATTCACCCCTCCACTTT.

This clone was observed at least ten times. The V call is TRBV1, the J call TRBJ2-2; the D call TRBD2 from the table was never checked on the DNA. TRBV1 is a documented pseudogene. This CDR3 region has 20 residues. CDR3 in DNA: TGCACCAGCAGCCAAGATCGGGAGCTAGCGGGGTCCCCGGACACCGGGGAGCTGTTTTTT. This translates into CTSSQDRELAGSPDTGELFF.

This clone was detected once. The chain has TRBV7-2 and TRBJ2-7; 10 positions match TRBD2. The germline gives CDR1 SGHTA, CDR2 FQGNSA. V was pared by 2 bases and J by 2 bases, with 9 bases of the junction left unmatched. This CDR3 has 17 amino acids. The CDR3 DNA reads TGTGCCAGCAGCTTAAGAGGAGCGGGAGGGGATACCTACGAGCAGTACTTC. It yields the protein CASSLRGAGGDTYEQYF.